These 27 T cell receptor beta chains came from one sample sequenced in a study of blood T cell repertoires in COVID-19. Clones were read by immunoSEQ multiplex PCR, and TCRdb kept only the in-frame ones, dropping some. The sample lists about 84,000 clones; about 96% were seen once. Sequenced: peripheral blood. Every receptor here comes from a human donor with active COVID-19. The donor label of this sample is uncertain.

This chain uses TRBV2 with TRBJ2-7; D is perhaps TRBD1 (5 bases). The CDR3 has 13 residues. Trimming took off 5 bases at V and 3 bases at J, with 11 bases between the two ends. Germline CDR1 SNHLY, CDR2 FYNNEI. This CDR3 reads CASSTGVGYEQYF. The CDR3 DNA reads TGTGCCAGCAGTACAGGAGTTGGCTACGAGCAGTACTTC.

The table lists this clone with a few counts. The genes are TRBV18 and TRBJ2-7, with 7 nucleotides matching TRBD2. CDR1 KGHSH and CDR2 LQKENI come from the germline V gene. V was pared by 3 bases and J by 2 bases, with 4 bases of the junction left unmatched. The CDR3 contains 14 residues. CDR3 sequence (DNA): TGTGCCAGCTCACCGGAGGCGGGGGCCTACGAGCAGTACTTC. Its translation is CASSPEAGAYEQYF.

The chain uses TRBV14 and TRBJ2-7; D is ambiguous. The CDR3 totals 13 residues. V dropped 1 base and J dropped 4 bases, with 8 bases sitting between them. Looked up from germline, CDR1 is SGHDN and CDR2 is FVKESK. The CDR3 DNA is TGTGCCAGCAGCCAAGTTCTTCGGTACGAGCAGTACTTC. Protein sequence: CASSQVLRYEQYF.

The chain recombines TRBV4-3 with TRBJ2-3, with D perhaps matching TRBD2 (6 bases). Trimming pared 4 bases from V and 5 bases from J, leaving 16 bases between. This CDR3 is built from 15 residues. Germline CDR1 reads LGHNA; CDR2 reads YSLEER. CDR3 DNA: TGCGCCAGCAGCCGTCGCGGGATATCTGGAGATACGCAGTATTTT. This codes for CASSRRGISGDTQYF.

The chain joins TRBV5-3 to TRBJ1-4, with D tentatively TRBD1 (6 bases). TRBV5-3 is filed as an ORF, its function uncertain. V gave up 4 bases and J gave up 4 bases, with 14 bases separating them. The CDR3 runs 15 residues. The CDR3 DNA reads as TGTGCCAGAAGCACCCGACAGGCCCTTAATGAAAAACTGTTTTTT. The encoded protein is CARSTRQALNEKLFF.

The chain carries TRBV11-2 and TRBJ1-6; possible D gene TRBD1, 6 bases. With 5 bases removed from V and 0 bases from J, the gap between germline ends came to 14 bases. Germline CDR1 SGHAT, CDR2 FQNNGV. The CDR3 consists of 17 residues. In DNA, the CDR3 is TGTGCCAGCAGCGCTTATACAGGGAGCTCCTATAATTCACCCCTCCACTTT. Translating gives CASSAYTGSSYNSPLHF.

The chain uses TRBV18 and TRBJ2-4; a possible D gene is TRBD1 (7 bases). CDR3 length equals 14 residues. Germline V gene lookup returns CDR1 KGHSH and CDR2 LQKENI. V was trimmed by 2 bases and J by 7 bases, leaving 12 bases between them. This CDR3 reads CASSPGAGGNIQYF. The CDR3 region has the DNA TGTGCCAGCTCACCAGGGGCAGGGGGGAACATTCAGTACTTC.

The chain has TRBV19 and TRBJ2-5, with D tentatively TRBD1 (6 bases). The CDR3 length is 15 residues. V lost 4 bases and J lost 2, with 14 bases in between. Germline V gives CDR1 LNHDA, CDR2 SQIVND (reference sequence). CDR3 sequence (DNA): TGTGCCAGTAGTAACCAAGGGGGTTTACAAGAGACCCAGTACTTC. It specifies CASSNQGGLQETQYF.

The chain uses TRBV3-1 (or the pseudogene TRBV3-2) and TRBJ1-6, with a tentative D call TRBD1 (6 bases). Germline lookup yields CDR1 LGHDT and CDR2 YNNKEL (reference sequence). V lost 2 bases and J 8 bases, leaving 10 bases between the germline ends. The CDR3 contains 14 residues. The CDR3 coding sequence is TGTGCCAGCAGCCAATACGACAGGCATTCACCCCTCCACTTT. Amino acid sequence: CASSQYDRHSPLHF.

This chain joins TRBV5-6 and TRBJ2-5; no clear D gene. The V and J ends lost 1 base and 7 bases respectively, with 17 bases between them. CDR1 SGHDT and CDR2 YYEEEE come from the germline V gene. The CDR3 covers 15 residues. The CDR3 DNA follows: TGTGCCAGCAGCTTGTTAACACTCGCGGATGGGACCCAGTACTTC. Its translation: CASSLLTLADGTQYF. The whole variable domain, filled in from reference TRBV5-6 and TRBJ2-5, reads DAGVTQSPTHLIKTRGQQVTLRCSPKSGHDTVSWYQQALGQGPQFIFQYYEEEERQRGNFPDRFSGHQFPNYSSELNVNALLLGDSALYLCASSLLTLADGTQYFGPGTRLLVL.

This chain joins TRBV4-2 and TRBJ1-2; D ambiguous. The germline V gene has CDR1 LGHNA and CDR2 YNFKEQ. The CDR3 loop spans 14 amino acids. Trimming removed 0 bases at V and 7 bases at J, with 12 bases between. The CDR3 DNA follows: TGTGCCAGCAGCCAAGATGGTCGGGAGGGTGGCTACACCTTC. Amino acids: CASSQDGREGGYTF.

The chain links TRBV7-2 to TRBJ1-4; 9 bases agree with TRBD1. The germline CDR1 and CDR2 sequences are SGHTA and FQGNSA. Germline trimming cut 3 bases from V and 7 bases from J; bases unmatched to any gene: 3. The CDR3 spans 14 residues. The CDR3 loop is CASSLGDRVEKLFF. The DNA for the CDR3 is TGTGCCAGCAGCTTGGGGGACAGGGTTGAAAAACTGTTTTTT.

The CDR3 sequence: CASSFSVSTDTQYF. The CDR3 DNA follows: TGCGCCAGCAGCTTTTCGGTTAGCACAGATACGCAGTATTTT. V and J are TRBV5-1 and TRBJ2-3; D gene unclear. The V end was cut by 2 bases, the J end by 0 bases, with 7 bases between. Per the germline V gene, CDR1 is SGHRS and CDR2 is YFSETQ. This CDR3 is 14 amino acids long.

The chain carries TRBV28 and TRBJ2-2; D might be TRBD1 (5 bases). Per the germline V gene, CDR1 is MDHEN and CDR2 is SYDVKM. The CDR3 has 14 residues. The ends were cut back, 6 bases at V and 0 bases at J, with 8 bases in the middle. The CDR3: CASSRAPNTGELFF. CDR3 coding DNA: TGTGCCAGCAGCAGGGCCCCGAACACCGGGGAGCTGTTTTTT.

The CDR3 loop reads CASSYLTGNYGYTF. The CDR3 DNA reads as TGTGCCAGCAGTTACCTTACAGGGAACTATGGCTACACCTTC. The chain has TRBV6-5 and TRBJ1-2; tentatively, D is TRBD1 (6 bases). The CDR3 runs to 14 residues. CDR1 and CDR2 (germline): MNHEY, SVGAGI. V lost 2 bases and J 2 bases, leaving 9 bases between the germline ends.

This chain links TRBV3-1 (or the pseudogene TRBV3-2) with TRBJ2-7; 7 bases align to TRBD1. V dropped 4 bases and J dropped 0; count of bases not matched to a gene: 6. The CDR3 totals 15 residues. CDR1 is LGHDT, CDR2 YNNKEL, per germline (reference sequence). CDR3 DNA: TGTGCCAGCAGCCCGACAGGGACGTTCTCCTACGAGCAGTACTTC. It codes for CASSPTGTFSYEQYF.

The V and J genes are TRBV5-1 and TRBJ2-1, with 10 bases that match TRBD1. V dropped 4 bases and J dropped 6; count of bases not matched to a gene: 10. This CDR3 has 16 residues. Germline CDR1 SGHRS, CDR2 YFSETQ. The CDR3 spells CASSGTGAGGANEQFF. The CDR3 DNA sequence: TGCGCCAGCAGCGGGACAGGGGCAGGAGGGGCCAATGAGCAGTTCTTC. The entire variable domain, with the rest obtained from reference TRBV5-1 and TRBJ2-1, is as follows: KAGVTQTPRYLIKTRGQQVTLSCSPISGHRSVSWYQQTPGQGLQFLFEYFSETQRNKGNFPGRFSGRQFSNSRSEMNVSTLELGDSALYLCASSGTGAGGANEQFFGPGTRLTVL.

V gene TRBV7-2 combines with J gene TRBJ1-4, with D possibly TRBD1 on 5 matching bases. The CDR3 consists of 15 residues. Germline V gene lookup returns CDR1 SGHTA and CDR2 FQGNSA. Trimming stripped 4 bases from V and 13 bases from J, with 22 bases between. The CDR3 DNA sequence: TGTGCCAGCAGCTACTTACGGACCCCACTGGGGGGACTGTTTTTT. Translating it yields CASSYLRTPLGGLFF. The entire variable domain, with the rest obtained from reference TRBV7-2 and TRBJ1-4, is as follows: GAGVSQSPSNKVTEKGKDVELRCDPISGHTALYWYRQSLGQGLEFLIYFQGNSAPDKSGLPSDRFSAERTGGSVSTLTIQRTQQEDSAVYLCASSYLRTPLGGLFFGSGTQLSVL.

A single count supports this clone. The chain employs TRBV7-9 and TRBJ2-1, with 8 bases aligning to TRBD2. The junction had 11 bases not matched to a gene; V was cut back by 5 bases and J by 8 bases. Germline assignment: CDR1 SEHNR and CDR2 FQNEAQ (reference sequence). This CDR3 comprises 15 residues. The chain's CDR3 is CASSPWAGGGDEQFF. CDR3 nucleotide sequence: TGTGCCAGCAGCCCCTGGGCGGGGGGTGGTGATGAGCAGTTCTTC.

This clone is a singleton in its sample. The chain carries TRBV6-2 or TRBV6-3 and TRBJ1-5; TRBD1 matches 7 bases. With 3 bases clipped from V and 6 bases from J, the junction kept 5 bases outside the gene matches. The CDR3 contains 14 residues. Germline CDR1 and CDR2: MNHEY and SVGEGT. DNA of the CDR3: TGTGCCAGCAGTTATCGACAGGGCGGTCAGCCCCAGCATTTT. It codes for CASSYRQGGQPQHF.

The CDR3 bases are TGTGCCAGCAGTGAAGAGTTTCTACAGGGGGCGGCTGAAGCTTTCTTT. This codes for CASSEEFLQGAAEAFF. The chain is built from TRBV6-1 and TRBJ1-1, with 9 bases matching TRBD1. V lost 1 base to trimming and J lost 6 bases; unmatched junction nucleotides: 9. Germline CDR1 and CDR2: MNHNS and SASEGT. This CDR3 region has 16 residues.

The rearrangement links TRBV27 to TRBJ2-7, with a weak D call TRBD1 (6 bases). This CDR3 has 17 residues. Trimming removed 4 bases at V and 3 bases at J, with 22 bases between. Germline values: CDR1 MNHEY, CDR2 SMNVEV (reference sequence). CDR3 coding DNA: TGTGCCAGCAGTTCATTATGGGCCAGGGGTACGAACTACGAGCAGTACTTC. It specifies CASSSLWARGTNYEQYF.

The chain employs TRBV25-1 and TRBJ2-6; 8 bases match TRBD2. This CDR3 contains 14 residues. CDR1 is MGHDK, CDR2 SYGVNS, per germline. The V segment lost 8 bases and the J segment 3 bases; nucleotides outside the gene matches: 3. The CDR3 sequence is CASPGRDGANVLTF. CDR3 sequence (DNA): TGTGCCAGCCCCGGGAGGGATGGGGCCAACGTCCTGACTTTC.

CDR3 residues: CASSNRGIQETQYF. Here the CDR3 DNA reads TGTGCCAGCAGTAACAGGGGGATCCAAGAGACCCAGTACTTC. The rearrangement uses TRBV6-5 and TRBJ2-5; 8 nucleotides align to TRBD1. Losses at the gene ends were 5 bases for V and 1 base for J; bases not matched to a gene: 3. The CDR3 totals 14 residues. CDR1 is MNHEY, CDR2 SVGAGI, per germline.

V is TRBV7-2 and J is TRBJ2-5, with 7 bases lining up with TRBD1. Germline V lookup: CDR1 SGHTA, CDR2 FQGNSA. The J segment lost 7 bases and the V segment lost 5 bases, leaving 7 bases of the junction unmatched. The CDR3 extends over 13 amino acids. CDR3 in DNA: TGTGCCAGCAGCCTTGGGACAGAGGGGACCCAGTACTTC. It specifies CASSLGTEGTQYF.

This chain links TRBV12-3 or TRBV12-4 with TRBJ1-2; 7 positions agree with TRBD1. V lost 3 bases, J lost 6 bases, and 4 bases stayed unmatched. There are 13 residues in the CDR3. The DNA of the CDR3 is TGTGCCAGCAGTTTGGGGACAGCAAATGGCTACACCTTC. It specifies CASSLGTANGYTF.

CDR3 DNA: TGTGCCAGCTCACGGGACAGGGGGTACAATGAGCAGTTCTTC. This codes for CASSRDRGYNEQFF. The J gene is TRBJ2-1, the V gene TRBV18; TRBD1 matches 11 bases. Trimming at V came to 4 bases and at J to 4 bases, leaving 0 bases not matched to a gene. The CDR3 covers 14 residues. CDR1 is KGHSH, CDR2 LQKENI, per germline.